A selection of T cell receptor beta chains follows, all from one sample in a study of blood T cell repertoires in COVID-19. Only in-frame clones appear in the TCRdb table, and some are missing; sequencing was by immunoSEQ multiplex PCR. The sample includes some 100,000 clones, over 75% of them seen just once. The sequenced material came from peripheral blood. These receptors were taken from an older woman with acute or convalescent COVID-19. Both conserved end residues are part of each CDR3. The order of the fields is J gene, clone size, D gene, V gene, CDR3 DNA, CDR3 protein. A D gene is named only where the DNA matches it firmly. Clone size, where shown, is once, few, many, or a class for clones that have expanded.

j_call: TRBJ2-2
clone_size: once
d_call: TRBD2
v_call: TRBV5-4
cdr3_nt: TGTGCCAGCAGCCCCCCCGGCAGGGGACTAGCGGGGACCGGGGAGCTGTTTTTT
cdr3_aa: CASSPPGRGLAGTGELFF

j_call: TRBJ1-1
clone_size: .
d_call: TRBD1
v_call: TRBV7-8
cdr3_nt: TGTGCCAGCAGCTCGGGACAGAAGAACACTGAAGCTTTCTTT
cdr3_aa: CASSSGQKNTEAFF

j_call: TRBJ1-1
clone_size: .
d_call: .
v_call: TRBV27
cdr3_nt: TGTGCCAGCAGTTTCACCGGACAGTTTAACACTGAAGCTTTCTTT
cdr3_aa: CASSFTGQFNTEAFF

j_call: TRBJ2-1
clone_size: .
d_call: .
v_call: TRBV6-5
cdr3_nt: TGTGCCAGCAGTCCAACAGCCTCGCTTCACAATGAGCAGTTCTTC
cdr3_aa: CASSPTASLHNEQFF

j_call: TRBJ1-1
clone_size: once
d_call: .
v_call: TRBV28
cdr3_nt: TGTGCCAGCAGTTTCTCTGGGGCGAGCACTGAAGCTTTCTTT
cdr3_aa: CASSFSGASTEAFF

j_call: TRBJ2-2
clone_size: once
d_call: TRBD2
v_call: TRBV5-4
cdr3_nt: TGTGCCAGCAGCTTGGGTCCGGGGACTAGCGGGAACACCGGGGAGCTGTTTTTT
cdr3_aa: CASSLGPGTSGNTGELFF

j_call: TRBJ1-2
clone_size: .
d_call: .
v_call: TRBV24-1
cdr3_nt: TGTGCCACCAGTGACCCAACTAGCTATGGCTACACCTTC
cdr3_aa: CATSDPTSYGYTF

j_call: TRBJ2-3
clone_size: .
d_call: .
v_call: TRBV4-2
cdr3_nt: TGTGCCAGCAGCCAAGAGGACGGGATGGATTCAGATACGCAGTATTTT
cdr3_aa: CASSQEDGMDSDTQYF

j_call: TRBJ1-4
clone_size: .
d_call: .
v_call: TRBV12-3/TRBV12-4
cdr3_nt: TGTGCCGTCAGTCGTTTATTTGAAGAAAAACTGTTTTTT
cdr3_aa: CAVSRLFEEKLFF

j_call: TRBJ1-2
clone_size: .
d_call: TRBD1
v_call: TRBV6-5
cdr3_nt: TGTGCCAGCCACGTGTCCGGGACAGGGGGTTATGGCTACACCTTC
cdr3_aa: CASHVSGTGGYGYTF

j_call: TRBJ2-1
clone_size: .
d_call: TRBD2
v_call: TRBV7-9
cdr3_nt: TGTGCCAGCAGCTTAAGGGGGGCGCGACTAGCGGGGTACAATGAGCAGTTCTTC
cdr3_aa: CASSLRGARLAGYNEQFF

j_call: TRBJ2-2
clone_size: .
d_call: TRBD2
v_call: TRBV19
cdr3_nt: TGTGCCAGTAGTATCGGACTAGCAGGTTTCTCCACCGGGGAGCTGTTTTTT
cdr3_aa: CASSIGLAGFSTGELFF

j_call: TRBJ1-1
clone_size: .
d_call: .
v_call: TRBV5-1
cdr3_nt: TGCGCCAGCAGCTTGGAAGGCGGCGGCTACACTGAAGCTTTCTTT
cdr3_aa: CASSLEGGGYTEAFF

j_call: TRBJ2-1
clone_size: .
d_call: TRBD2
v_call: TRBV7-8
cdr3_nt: TGTGCCAGCAGCTTAGGACTAGCGGGAGAGCATTGGAATGAGCAGTTCTTC
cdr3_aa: CASSLGLAGEHWNEQFF

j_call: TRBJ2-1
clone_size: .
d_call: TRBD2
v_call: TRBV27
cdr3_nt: TGTGCCAGCAGTTTATCTCCTGGACTAGCGGGAGAAGAGCAGTTCTTC
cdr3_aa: CASSLSPGLAGEEQFF

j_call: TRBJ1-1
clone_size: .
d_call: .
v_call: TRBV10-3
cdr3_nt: TGTGCCATCACCGATGACAGGCGGACTGAAGCTTTCTTT
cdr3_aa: CAITDDRRTEAFF

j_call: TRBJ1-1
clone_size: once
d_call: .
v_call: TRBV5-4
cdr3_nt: TGTGCCAGCAGCTTGGTGGGGCCTGACACTGAAGCTTTCTTT
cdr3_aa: CASSLVGPDTEAFF

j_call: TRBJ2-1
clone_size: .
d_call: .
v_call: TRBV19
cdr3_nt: TGTGCCAGTAGTATGGGAGGCCTCGGGATAGATGAGCAGTTCTTC
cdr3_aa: CASSMGGLGIDEQFF

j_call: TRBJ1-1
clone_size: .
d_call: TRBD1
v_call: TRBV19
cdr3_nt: TGTGCCAGCTCCCAAATCGGCTTTAGGGGGCAAGGCACTGAAGCTTTCTTT
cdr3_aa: CASSQIGFRGQGTEAFF

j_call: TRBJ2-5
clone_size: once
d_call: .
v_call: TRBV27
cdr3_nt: TGTGCCAGCAGTTTATCGGAGCGGCGGCAAGAGACCCAGTACTTC
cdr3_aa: CASSLSERRQETQYF

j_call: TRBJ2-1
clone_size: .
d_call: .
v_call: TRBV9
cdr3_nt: TGTGCCAGCAGCTTGAGGCCGGGTGGTGAGCAGTTCTTC
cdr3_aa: CASSLRPGGEQFF

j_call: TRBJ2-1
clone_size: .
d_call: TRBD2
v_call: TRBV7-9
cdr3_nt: TGTGCCAGCAGCCGCAGCGGGAGCGACAATGAGCAGTTCTTC
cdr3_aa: CASSRSGSDNEQFF

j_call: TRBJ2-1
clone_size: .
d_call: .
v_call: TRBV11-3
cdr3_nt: TGTGCCAGCAGCCGGAGGGGGGGTTCGGGCAATGAGCAGTTCTTC
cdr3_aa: CASSRRGGSGNEQFF

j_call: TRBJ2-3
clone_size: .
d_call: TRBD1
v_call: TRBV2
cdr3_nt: TGTGCCAGTACCGGACAGGTACCAGATACGCAGTATTTT
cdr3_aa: CASTGQVPDTQYF